The table lists the clone carrying this TCR beta chain with a few counts. The data were taken from a study of early T cells in non-severe SARS-CoV-2 infection. Study-wide context: Chains from this unsorted whole-blood bulk RNA could not be paired.

TCRdb redid the calling of the 5' RACE reads with MiXCR, one entry per CDR3 protein. The sample lists about 99,000 distinct CDR3 sequences, 16% seen once, with 1.3% in the top ten. This TCR came from an adult who was a healthcare worker with PCR-confirmed SARS-CoV-2 infection or an uninfected control (not recorded which). Sequenced: whole blood.

The CDR3 bases are TGTGCCAGCAGCTTAGTACAGGGGGGACCCGGAAACACCATATATTTT. This gives the protein CASSLVQGGPGNTIYF. The V gene is TRBV7-9, the J gene TRBJ1-3; 8 bases match TRBD1. The CDR3 contains 16 residues. Germline loops: CDR1 SEHNR, CDR2 FQNEAQ (reference sequence). The V segment lost 1 base and the J segment 4 bases; nucleotides outside the gene matches: 6.